Below, one T cell receptor (beta chain) is given with its context. This sample is drawn from a study of blood T cell repertoires in COVID-19. As for the study in general: The United States, Italy and Spain provided the acute and convalescent COVID-19 samples.

Enrolled during active infection, Seattle patients were then followed longitudinally. V was shortened by 0 bases and J by 9 bases, with 10 bases between the two germline ends. In germline, CDR1 is SGHRS, CDR2 YFSETQ. CDR3 size: 13 residues. Sequencing was performed with immunoSEQ multiplex PCR; in TCRdb, only in-frame clones are kept and a portion is missing. Here the sample spans roughly 150,000 clones, 80% to 90% being singletons. The sequenced material came from peripheral blood. The receptor comes from a woman between 45 and 65 years old with COVID-19, enrolled during active disease. This chain uses TRBV5-1 with TRBJ2-1; D gene uncertain. For the CDR3, the DNA is TGCGCCAGCAGCTTGGGAGATTGGAGTGAGCAGTTCTTC. The encoded protein is CASSLGDWSEQFF.